Shown below are 6 T cell receptor beta chains from a single sample sequenced in a study of CXCR3-negative and CXCR3-positive naive CD8 T cells. Study-level results: For CXCR3-positive naive cells, TRB CDR3s were more hydrophobic than those of CXCR3-negative naive cells.

Their cognate antigens are unknown. UMI-labeled 5' RACE yielded the TRB cDNA libraries. TCRdb re-called the 5' RACE reads and shows each CDR3 protein once, DNA omitted. Its table records some 130,000 distinct CDR3 sequences. Input material: naive CXCR3+ CD8+ T cells from blood. The subset is: CD45RO-CCR7+CD27+CD95- naive CD8+ T cells expressing CXCR3 (TNR3+). These receptors all come from a human donor in good health. Some clones in this sample may be carry-over from other donors' samples.

The J gene is TRBJ2-4, the V gene TRBV28; no DNA is available, so the TRBD1 call from TCRdb remains unchecked. CDR1 MDHEN and CDR2 SYDVKM come from the germline V gene. The CDR3 totals 18 residues. CDR3 loop: CASSPPVIIFSAKNIQYF.

This sequence joins TRBV20-1 and TRBJ1-5; lacking DNA, the TRBD1 call made by TCRdb goes unchecked. The CDR3 is made up of 16 amino acids. Looked up from germline, CDR1 is DFQATT and CDR2 is SNEGSKA (reference sequence). Here the CDR3 reads CSARPLGGSSNQPQHF.

V and J are TRBV15 and TRBJ1-1. The CDR3 length is 13 residues. Germline V gene lookup returns CDR1 LNHNV and CDR2 YYDKDF (reference sequence). This chain's CDR3 is CATSRDALTEAFF. The full variable domain, rest sourced from reference TRBV15 and TRBJ1-1, is DAMVIQNPRYQVTQFGKPVTLSCSQTLNHNVMYWYQQKSSQAPKLLFHYYDKDFNNEADTPDNFQSRRPNTSFCFLDIRSPGLGDTAMYLCATSRDALTEAFFGQGTRLTVV.

The chain recombines TRBV28 with TRBJ1-2; TCRdb selects TRBD1, and the lack of DNA leaves this call unchecked. CDR1 and CDR2 (germline): MDHEN, SYDVKM. The CDR3 spans 17 residues. The CDR3 reads CASSPFHRSPHNYGYTF.

The V and J genes are TRBV9 and TRBJ2-1; TCRdb lists TRBD2, though no DNA is available to test this call. CDR3 length equals 16 residues. Germline loops: CDR1 SGDLS, CDR2 YYNGEE. The CDR3 sequence is CASSSGLAGGIIQQFF.

The chain combines TRBV13 with TRBJ1-6; TCRdb's D call, TRBD1, is unchecked because there is no DNA. The CDR3 covers 16 residues. The germline V gene encodes CDR1 PRHDT and CDR2 FYEKMQ (reference sequence). The chain's CDR3 is CASRQFRDNYNSPLHF.